The present entry profiles one TCR beta chain with its context. This entry comes from a study of blood T cell repertoires in COVID-19. Profiling relied on immunoSEQ multiplex PCR, and the TCRdb table lists in-frame clones only, not all of them. Of a few hundred thousand clones in the sample, around 86% were seen once. V lost 2 bases and J lost 2, with 11 bases in between. Germline values: CDR1 SGHKS, CDR2 YYEKEE (reference sequence). The CDR3 is 15 residues long. The TCR was taken from a woman in her late teens or twenties who had recovered from COVID-19. Sequencing was carried out using PBMCs or T cells enriched from blood (not recorded which). The chain combines TRBV5-5 with TRBJ1-3, with D hard to call. CDR3 loop: CASSFEYSTGNTIYF. The CDR3, as DNA: TGTGCCAGCAGCTTTGAGTACAGTACTGGAAACACCATATATTTT.